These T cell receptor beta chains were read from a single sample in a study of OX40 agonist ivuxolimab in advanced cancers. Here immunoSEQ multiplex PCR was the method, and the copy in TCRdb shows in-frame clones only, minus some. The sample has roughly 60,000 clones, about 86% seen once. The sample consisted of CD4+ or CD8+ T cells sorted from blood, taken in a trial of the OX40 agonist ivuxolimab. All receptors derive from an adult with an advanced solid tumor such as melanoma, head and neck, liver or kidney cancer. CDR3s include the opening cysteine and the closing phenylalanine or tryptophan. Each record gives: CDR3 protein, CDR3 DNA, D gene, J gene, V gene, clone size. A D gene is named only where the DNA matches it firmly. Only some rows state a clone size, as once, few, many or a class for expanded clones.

CDR3 protein: CASSESKVQHF
CDR3 DNA: TGTGCCAGCAGTGAATCCAAAGTCCAGCATTTT
D gene: -
J gene: TRBJ1-5
V gene: TRBV6-1
clone size: -

CDR3 protein: CASSKYRGDTGELFF
CDR3 DNA: TGTGCCAGCAGCAAGTATCGAGGGGACACCGGGGAGCTGTTTTTT
D gene: -
J gene: TRBJ2-2
V gene: TRBV7-8
clone size: -

CDR3 protein: CASSSTGPLGYTF
CDR3 DNA: TGTGCCAGCAGCTCAACAGGGCCTCTTGGCTACACCTTC
D gene: -
J gene: TRBJ1-2
V gene: TRBV5-4
clone size: -

CDR3 protein: CASSSPGGRGYTF
CDR3 DNA: TGTGCCAGCAGCTCCCCAGGGGGCAGGGGCTACACCTTC
D gene: TRBD1
J gene: TRBJ1-2
V gene: TRBV7-3
clone size: -

CDR3 protein: CASSYQTGSGANVLTF
CDR3 DNA: TGTGCCAGCAGTTACCAGACAGGGTCTGGGGCCAACGTCCTGACTTTC
D gene: TRBD1
J gene: TRBJ2-6
V gene: TRBV6-5
clone size: -

CDR3 protein: CASSFSSSGRSTDTQYF
CDR3 DNA: TGTGCCAGCAGTTTCTCTTCTAGCGGGAGAAGCACAGATACGCAGTATTTT
D gene: TRBD2
J gene: TRBJ2-3
V gene: TRBV27
clone size: once

CDR3 protein: CASSLTTDSTIYF
CDR3 DNA: TGTGCCAGCAGCTTAACTACGGACAGTACCATATATTTT
D gene: -
J gene: TRBJ1-3
V gene: TRBV7-3
clone size: -

CDR3 protein: CASSMPGTVLEQYF
CDR3 DNA: TGTGCCAGTAGTATGCCTGGGACAGTCCTCGAGCAGTACTTC
D gene: TRBD1
J gene: TRBJ2-7
V gene: TRBV19
clone size: -

CDR3 protein: CASSPGVEDTQYF
CDR3 DNA: TGTGCCAGCTCACCAGGGGTCGAGGATACGCAGTATTTT
D gene: -
J gene: TRBJ2-3
V gene: TRBV18
clone size: -

CDR3 protein: CSVGDPTDSNTEAFF
CDR3 DNA: TGCAGCGTTGGAGACCCTACTGACAGTAACACTGAAGCTTTCTTT
D gene: -
J gene: TRBJ1-1
V gene: TRBV29-1
clone size: -

CDR3 protein: CASSPTWGPTGTEAFF
CDR3 DNA: TGTGCCAGCAGCCCGACATGGGGGCCCACCGGGACTGAAGCTTTCTTT
D gene: -
J gene: TRBJ1-1
V gene: TRBV14
clone size: -

CDR3 protein: CSVGSGGYEQYF
CDR3 DNA: TGCAGCGTTGGATCAGGGGGCTACGAGCAGTACTTC
D gene: TRBD1
J gene: TRBJ2-7
V gene: TRBV29-1
clone size: once

CDR3 protein: CASSYSGRLAEAFF
CDR3 DNA: TGTGCCAGCAGTTACTCAGGACGTTTAGCTGAAGCTTTCTTT
D gene: -
J gene: TRBJ1-1
V gene: TRBV6-5
clone size: -

CDR3 protein: CASSLEFLSGQPQHF
CDR3 DNA: TGTGCCAGCAGCTTAGAATTCTTGTCCGGGCAGCCCCAGCATTTT
D gene: -
J gene: TRBJ1-5
V gene: TRBV7-8
clone size: -

CDR3 protein: CAAGIRPQHF
CDR3 DNA: TGTGCGGCGGGGATCCGGCCCCAGCATTTT
D gene: -
J gene: TRBJ1-5
V gene: TRBV30
clone size: few

CDR3 protein: CASSLSLTDTQYF
CDR3 DNA: TGTGCCAGCAGCTTAAGCCTGACAGATACGCAGTATTTT
D gene: -
J gene: TRBJ2-3
V gene: TRBV7-3
clone size: -

CDR3 protein: CASSPPHRGRETQYF
CDR3 DNA: TGTGCCAGCAGTCCACCCCACAGGGGGAGGGAGACCCAGTACTTC
D gene: TRBD1
J gene: TRBJ2-5
V gene: TRBV27
clone size: -

CDR3 protein: CASSRGAAETQYF
CDR3 DNA: TGTGCCAGCAGCCGGGGGGCCGCAGAGACCCAGTACTTC
D gene: -
J gene: TRBJ2-5
V gene: TRBV28
clone size: -

CDR3 protein: CASSMNRAVGTEAFF
CDR3 DNA: TGTGCCAGCAGCATGAACAGGGCGGTCGGCACTGAAGCTTTCTTT
D gene: -
J gene: TRBJ1-1
V gene: TRBV7-8
clone size: -

CDR3 protein: CASSLGPREETQYF
CDR3 DNA: TGCGCCAGCAGCTTGGGGCCCCGAGAAGAGACCCAGTACTTC
D gene: -
J gene: TRBJ2-5
V gene: TRBV5-1
clone size: -

CDR3 protein: CASSLAGAGSNQPQHF
CDR3 DNA: TGTGCCAGCAGCTTGGCGGGGGCAGGCAGCAATCAGCCCCAGCATTTT
D gene: -
J gene: TRBJ1-5
V gene: TRBV5-4
clone size: once

CDR3 protein: CATRTSGANVLTF
CDR3 DNA: TGTGCCACCAGGACCTCTGGGGCCAACGTCCTGACTTTC
D gene: -
J gene: TRBJ2-6
V gene: TRBV6-6
clone size: once

CDR3 protein: CASSSQREGYEQYF
CDR3 DNA: TGTGCCAGCAGTTCCCAGCGGGAGGGCTACGAGCAGTACTTC
D gene: TRBD2
J gene: TRBJ2-7
V gene: TRBV27
clone size: once

CDR3 protein: CASSARGSGANVLTF
CDR3 DNA: TGTGCCAGTAGTGCAAGGGGGTCTGGGGCCAACGTCCTGACTTTC
D gene: -
J gene: TRBJ2-6
V gene: TRBV19
clone size: -

CDR3 protein: CASSQDPTGYEQYF
CDR3 DNA: TGTGCCAGCAGCCAAGACCCCACGGGATACGAGCAGTACTTC
D gene: -
J gene: TRBJ2-7
V gene: TRBV4-2
clone size: -

CDR3 protein: CASSRGQGHNQPQHF
CDR3 DNA: TGTGCCAGCAGCAGGGGTCAGGGGCACAATCAGCCCCAGCATTTT
D gene: -
J gene: TRBJ1-5
V gene: TRBV5-8
clone size: -

CDR3 protein: CASSPSTWNEQFF
CDR3 DNA: TGTGCCAGCAGCCCATCGACTTGGAATGAGCAGTTCTTC
D gene: -
J gene: TRBJ2-1
V gene: TRBV9
clone size: -

CDR3 protein: CASSNDRGRGLNQPQHF
CDR3 DNA: TGTGCCAGCAGTAACGACAGGGGTCGGGGTCTCAATCAGCCCCAGCATTTT
D gene: TRBD1
J gene: TRBJ1-5
V gene: TRBV2
clone size: -

CDR3 protein: CASSLRNEQFF
CDR3 DNA: TGTGCCAGCAGTTTAAGGAATGAGCAGTTCTTC
D gene: -
J gene: TRBJ2-1
V gene: TRBV7-3
clone size: -

CDR3 protein: CASPDREFLSLAQTNQPQHF
CDR3 DNA: TGTGCCAGCCCGGACAGGGAATTTTTATCTCTCGCCCAGACCAATCAGCCCCAGCATTTT
D gene: -
J gene: TRBJ1-5
V gene: TRBV21-1
clone size: once

CDR3 protein: CASSPGVWKREQYF
CDR3 DNA: TGCGCCAGCAGCCCGGGGGTTTGGAAACGCGAGCAGTACTTC
D gene: -
J gene: TRBJ2-7
V gene: TRBV4-1
clone size: few

CDR3 protein: CASSLSTGHLAKNIQYF
CDR3 DNA: TGTGCCAGCAGCTTATCCACAGGCCACTTAGCCAAAAACATTCAGTACTTC
D gene: -
J gene: TRBJ2-4
V gene: TRBV7-6
clone size: -

CDR3 protein: CASARGPTGELFF
CDR3 DNA: TGCGCCAGTGCCAGGGGGCCGACCGGGGAGCTGTTTTTT
D gene: TRBD1
J gene: TRBJ2-2
V gene: TRBV10-2
clone size: -

CDR3 protein: CASSMTGSGNTIYF
CDR3 DNA: TGTGCCAGCAGTATGACAGGCTCTGGAAACACCATATATTTT
D gene: -
J gene: TRBJ1-3
V gene: TRBV6-5
clone size: once

CDR3 protein: CASSVVASGGNGELFF
CDR3 DNA: TGTGCCAGCAGCGTAGTAGCTAGCGGGGGGAACGGGGAGCTGTTTTTT
D gene: TRBD2
J gene: TRBJ2-2
V gene: TRBV9
clone size: -

CDR3 protein: CASSKEASGRALGTDTQYF
CDR3 DNA: TGTGCCAGCAGCAAAGAGGCTAGCGGGAGGGCCCTCGGCACAGATACGCAGTATTTT
D gene: TRBD2
J gene: TRBJ2-3
V gene: TRBV7-3
clone size: -

CDR3 protein: CASSLKEGPSYGYTF
CDR3 DNA: TGTGCCAGCAGTTTAAAGGAGGGCCCAAGCTATGGCTACACCTTC
D gene: -
J gene: TRBJ1-2
V gene: TRBV27
clone size: -

CDR3 protein: CASSVGALSGLGGGTQYF
CDR3 DNA: TGTGCCAGCAGCGTAGGGGCCTTGAGCGGACTCGGGGGAGGTACGCAGTATTTT
D gene: -
J gene: TRBJ2-3
V gene: TRBV9
clone size: -

CDR3 protein: CASSHLTDRTNEKLFF
CDR3 DNA: TGTGCCAGCAGTCACCTCACGGACAGGACGAATGAAAAACTGTTTTTT
D gene: TRBD1
J gene: TRBJ1-4
V gene: TRBV27
clone size: -

CDR3 protein: CASSGDTNTEAFF
CDR3 DNA: TGTGCCAGCAGCGGCGACACGAACACTGAAGCTTTCTTT
D gene: -
J gene: TRBJ1-1
V gene: TRBV7-9
clone size: -

CDR3 protein: CASSSPRGVMNTEAFF
CDR3 DNA: TGTGCCAGCAGCTCTCCTAGGGGCGTTATGAACACTGAAGCTTTCTTT
D gene: -
J gene: TRBJ1-1
V gene: TRBV7-8
clone size: -

CDR3 protein: CASSLAGSGGLETQYF
CDR3 DNA: TGTGCCAGCAGCTTGGCAGGTAGCGGGGGGTTAGAGACCCAGTACTTC
D gene: TRBD2
J gene: TRBJ2-5
V gene: TRBV5-4
clone size: -

CDR3 protein: CASRQEGRRADTQYF
CDR3 DNA: TGTGCCAGCAGGCAAGAGGGACGCCGAGCAGATACGCAGTATTTT
D gene: -
J gene: TRBJ2-3
V gene: TRBV6-6
clone size: -

CDR3 protein: CASSLGYSGANVLTF
CDR3 DNA: TGTGCCAGCAGCTTGGGGTACTCTGGGGCCAACGTCCTGACTTTC
D gene: -
J gene: TRBJ2-6
V gene: TRBV5-5
clone size: -

CDR3 protein: CASSPIGAGNTIYF
CDR3 DNA: TGTGCCAGCTCACCGATTGGGGCTGGAAACACCATATATTTT
D gene: -
J gene: TRBJ1-3
V gene: TRBV18
clone size: -

CDR3 protein: CATSRGSGGAGGEQFF
CDR3 DNA: TGTGCCACCAGCCGGGGGAGCGGGGGGGCCGGGGGTGAGCAGTTCTTC
D gene: TRBD2
J gene: TRBJ2-1
V gene: TRBV15
clone size: once

CDR3 protein: CASSLGRFYEQYF
CDR3 DNA: TGCGCCAGCAGCTTGGGACGTTTCTACGAGCAGTACTTC
D gene: -
J gene: TRBJ2-7
V gene: TRBV5-1
clone size: -

CDR3 protein: CASSSVGGLTYEQYF
CDR3 DNA: TGTGCCAGCAGCTCAGTTGGGGGGTTGACCTACGAGCAGTACTTC
D gene: -
J gene: TRBJ2-7
V gene: TRBV27
clone size: once

CDR3 protein: CASSLVGTYEQYF
CDR3 DNA: TGTGCCAGCAGCTTGGTTGGGACCTACGAGCAGTACTTC
D gene: -
J gene: TRBJ2-7
V gene: TRBV5-4
clone size: -

CDR3 protein: CASSRTGAVGFTEAFF
CDR3 DNA: TGTGCCAGCAGCCGGACAGGGGCGGTGGGATTTACTGAAGCTTTCTTT
D gene: TRBD1
J gene: TRBJ1-1
V gene: TRBV7-8
clone size: -

CDR3 protein: CASSYPGGAEAFF
CDR3 DNA: TGTGCCAGCAGTTACCCCGGGGGGGCTGAAGCTTTCTTT
D gene: -
J gene: TRBJ1-1
V gene: TRBV6-5
clone size: -

CDR3 protein: CASSLSSREPYEQYF
CDR3 DNA: TGTGCCAGCAGTTTATCGTCGCGGGAGCCCTACGAGCAGTACTTC
D gene: TRBD2
J gene: TRBJ2-7
V gene: TRBV27
clone size: once

CDR3 protein: CASSYMGGLAGKQETQYF
CDR3 DNA: TGTGCCAGCAGTTATATGGGGGGGCTAGCGGGGAAGCAAGAGACCCAGTACTTC
D gene: TRBD2
J gene: TRBJ2-5
V gene: TRBV27
clone size: -

CDR3 protein: CASSDRRTGVRNEQFF
CDR3 DNA: TGTGCCAGCAGCGACCGTCGGACAGGGGTAAGGAATGAGCAGTTCTTC
D gene: TRBD1
J gene: TRBJ2-1
V gene: TRBV11-3
clone size: -

CDR3 protein: CASSMRSEPDTQYF
CDR3 DNA: TGTGCCAGTAGTATGCGGTCAGAACCAGATACGCAGTATTTT
D gene: -
J gene: TRBJ2-3
V gene: TRBV19
clone size: -

CDR3 protein: CASSQGGTVYEQYF
CDR3 DNA: TGTGCCAGCAGCCAAGGCGGGACAGTCTACGAGCAGTACTTC
D gene: -
J gene: TRBJ2-7
V gene: TRBV4-2
clone size: -

CDR3 protein: CASSLSGGGQETQYF
CDR3 DNA: TGTGCCAGCAGCTTAAGTGGAGGGGGGCAAGAGACCCAGTACTTC
D gene: -
J gene: TRBJ2-5
V gene: TRBV7-3
clone size: few

CDR3 protein: CASSQSVGVPTGEQYF
CDR3 DNA: TGCGCCAGCAGTCAATCGGTAGGCGTTCCGACGGGAGAGCAGTACTTC
D gene: -
J gene: TRBJ2-7
V gene: TRBV23-1
clone size: -

CDR3 protein: CASSIDPRTGNTEAFF
CDR3 DNA: TGTGCCAGTAGTATAGATCCACGGACAGGTAACACTGAAGCTTTCTTT
D gene: TRBD1
J gene: TRBJ1-1
V gene: TRBV19
clone size: -